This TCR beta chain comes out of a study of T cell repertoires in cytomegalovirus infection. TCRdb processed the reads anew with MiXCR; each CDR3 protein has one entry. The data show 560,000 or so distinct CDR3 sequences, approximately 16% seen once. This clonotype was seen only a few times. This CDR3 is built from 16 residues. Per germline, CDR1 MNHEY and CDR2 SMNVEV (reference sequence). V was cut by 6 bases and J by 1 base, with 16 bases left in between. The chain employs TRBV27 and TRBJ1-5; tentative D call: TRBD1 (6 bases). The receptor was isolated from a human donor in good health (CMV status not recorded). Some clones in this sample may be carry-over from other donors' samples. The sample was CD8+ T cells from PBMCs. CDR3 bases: TGTGCCAGCAGCCAGAAGGGGGGGCGAAGCAATCAGCCCCAGCATTTT. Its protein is CASSQKGGRSNQPQHF.